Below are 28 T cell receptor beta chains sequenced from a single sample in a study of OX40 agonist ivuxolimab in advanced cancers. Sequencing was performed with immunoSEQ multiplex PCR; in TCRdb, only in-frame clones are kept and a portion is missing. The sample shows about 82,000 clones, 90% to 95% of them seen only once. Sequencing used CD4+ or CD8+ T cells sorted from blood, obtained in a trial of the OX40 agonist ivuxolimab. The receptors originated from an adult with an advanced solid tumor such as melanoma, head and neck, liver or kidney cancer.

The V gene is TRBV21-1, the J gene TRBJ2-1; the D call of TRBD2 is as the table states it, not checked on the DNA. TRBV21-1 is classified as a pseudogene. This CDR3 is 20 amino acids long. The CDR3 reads CASSKDSTRRTSGSYNEQFF. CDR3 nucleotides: TGTGCCAGCAGCAAAGACTCCACACGGCGGACTAGCGGGTCCTACAATGAGCAGTTCTTC.

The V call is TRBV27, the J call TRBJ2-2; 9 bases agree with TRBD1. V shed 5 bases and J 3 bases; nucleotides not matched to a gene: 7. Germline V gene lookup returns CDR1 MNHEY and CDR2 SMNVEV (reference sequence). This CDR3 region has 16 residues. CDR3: CASSPLDRGYTGELFF. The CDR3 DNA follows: TGTGCCAGCAGTCCACTGGACAGGGGCTACACCGGGGAGCTGTTTTTT.

The CDR3 here is CASGRLALSTDTQYF. Written as DNA, the CDR3 is TGCGCCAGTGGGAGACTAGCTCTGAGCACAGATACGCAGTATTTT. The chain links TRBV4-1 to TRBJ2-3, with 7 bases that match TRBD2. J was trimmed by 0 bases and V by 9 bases; bases with no gene match: 9. Germline loops: CDR1 MGHRA, CDR2 YSYEKL. CDR3 size: 15 residues.

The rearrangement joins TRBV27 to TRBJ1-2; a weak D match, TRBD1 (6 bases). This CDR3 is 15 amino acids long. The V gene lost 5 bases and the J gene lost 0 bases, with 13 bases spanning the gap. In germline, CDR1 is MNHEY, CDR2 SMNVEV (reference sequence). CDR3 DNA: TGTGCCAGCAGTCCCCACAGGGCGTCTAACTATGGCTACACCTTC. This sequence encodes CASSPHRASNYGYTF.

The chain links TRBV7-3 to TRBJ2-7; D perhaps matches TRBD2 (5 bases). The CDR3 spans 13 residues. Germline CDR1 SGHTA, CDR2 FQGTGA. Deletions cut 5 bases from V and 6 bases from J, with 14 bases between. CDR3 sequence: CASSPRQGGEQYF. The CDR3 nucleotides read TGTGCCAGCAGCCCCCGACAAGGAGGCGAGCAGTACTTC.

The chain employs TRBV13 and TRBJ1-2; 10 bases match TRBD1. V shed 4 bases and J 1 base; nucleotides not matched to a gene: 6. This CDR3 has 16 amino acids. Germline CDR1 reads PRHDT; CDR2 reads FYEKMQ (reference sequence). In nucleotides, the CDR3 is TGTGCCAGCAGCTCACGGACAGGGGGGGATAACTATGGCTACACCTTC. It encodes CASSSRTGGDNYGYTF.

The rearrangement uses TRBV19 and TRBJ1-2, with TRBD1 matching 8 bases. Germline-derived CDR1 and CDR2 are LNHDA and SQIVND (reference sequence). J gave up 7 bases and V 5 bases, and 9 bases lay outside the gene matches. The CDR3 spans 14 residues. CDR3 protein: CASSFGQGSSGYTF. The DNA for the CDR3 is TGTGCCAGTAGTTTTGGACAGGGTTCTTCTGGCTACACCTTC.

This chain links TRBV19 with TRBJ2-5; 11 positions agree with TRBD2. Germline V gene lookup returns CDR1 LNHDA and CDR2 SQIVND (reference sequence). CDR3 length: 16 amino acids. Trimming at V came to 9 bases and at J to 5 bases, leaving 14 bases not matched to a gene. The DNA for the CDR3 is TGTGCCAGCGGCCCCTGGACTAGCGGGCCCCGGGAGACCCAGTACTTC. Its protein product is CASGPWTSGPRETQYF.

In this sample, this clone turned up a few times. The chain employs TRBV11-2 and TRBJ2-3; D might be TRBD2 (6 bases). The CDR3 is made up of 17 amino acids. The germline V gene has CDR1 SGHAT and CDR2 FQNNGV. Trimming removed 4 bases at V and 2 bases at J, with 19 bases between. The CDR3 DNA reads TGTGCCAGCAGCTCCGTGGGATCAGCGGGCCCCACAGATACGCAGTATTTT. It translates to CASSSVGSAGPTDTQYF. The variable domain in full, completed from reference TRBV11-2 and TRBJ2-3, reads EAGVAQSPRYKIIEKRQSVAFWCNPISGHATLYWYQQILGQGPKLLIQFQNNGVVDDSQLPKDRFSAERLKGVDSTLKIQPAKLEDSAVYLCASSSVGSAGPTDTQYFGPGTRLTVL.

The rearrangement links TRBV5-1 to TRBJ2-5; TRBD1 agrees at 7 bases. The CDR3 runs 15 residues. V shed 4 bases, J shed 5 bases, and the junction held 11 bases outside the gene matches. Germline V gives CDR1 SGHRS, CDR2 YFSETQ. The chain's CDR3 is CASSRQGQSRETQYF. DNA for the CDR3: TGCGCCAGCAGCCGACAGGGCCAATCTCGGGAGACCCAGTACTTC.

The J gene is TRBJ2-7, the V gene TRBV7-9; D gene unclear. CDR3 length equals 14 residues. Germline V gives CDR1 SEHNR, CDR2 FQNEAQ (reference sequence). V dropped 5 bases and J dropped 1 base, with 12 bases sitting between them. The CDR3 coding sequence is TGTGCCAGCAGCCTCCACGGAGCGTCCTACGAGCAGTACTTC. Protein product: CASSLHGASYEQYF.

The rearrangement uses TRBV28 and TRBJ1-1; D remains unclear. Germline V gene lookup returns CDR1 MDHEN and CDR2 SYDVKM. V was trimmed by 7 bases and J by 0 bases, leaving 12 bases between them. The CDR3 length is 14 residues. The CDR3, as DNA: TGTGCCAGCAAGGCATATAGGTTGAACACTGAAGCTTTCTTT. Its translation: CASKAYRLNTEAFF.

The CDR3 spells CASSPGLAGSYEQYF. Here the CDR3 DNA reads TGTGCCAGCAGTCCCGGACTAGCGGGATCCTACGAGCAGTACTTC. The chain has TRBV6-6 and TRBJ2-7; 12 bases align to TRBD2. The CDR3 runs to 15 residues. CDR1 is MNHNY, CDR2 SVGAGI, per germline (reference sequence). The J segment lost 1 base and the V segment lost 5 bases, leaving 3 bases of the junction unmatched.

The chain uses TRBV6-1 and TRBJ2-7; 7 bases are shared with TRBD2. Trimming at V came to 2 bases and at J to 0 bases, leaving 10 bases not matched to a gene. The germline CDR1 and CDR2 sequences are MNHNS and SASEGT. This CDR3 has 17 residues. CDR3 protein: CASSESSSGESSYEQYF. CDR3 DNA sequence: TGTGCCAGCAGTGAATCAAGCAGCGGGGAAAGCTCCTACGAGCAGTACTTC.

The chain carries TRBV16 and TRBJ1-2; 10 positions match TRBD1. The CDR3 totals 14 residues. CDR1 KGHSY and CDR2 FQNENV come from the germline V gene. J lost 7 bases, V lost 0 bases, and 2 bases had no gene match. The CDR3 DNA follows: TGTGCCAGCAGCCAATCCAGGACAGGGGGTGGCTACACCTTC. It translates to CASSQSRTGGGYTF.

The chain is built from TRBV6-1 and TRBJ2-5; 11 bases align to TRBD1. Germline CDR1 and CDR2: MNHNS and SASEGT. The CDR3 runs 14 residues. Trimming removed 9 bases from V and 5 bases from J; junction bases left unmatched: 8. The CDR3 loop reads CASSRGQGDETQYF. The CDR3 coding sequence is TGTGCCAGTTCGAGGGGACAGGGGGATGAGACCCAGTACTTC.

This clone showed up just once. CDR3 sequence reads: CASSSPGRPRHF. The CDR3 region has the DNA TGTGCCAGCAGCTCCCCGGGGAGGCCCAGGCATTTT. This rearrangement joins TRBV7-9 to TRBJ1-5; no clear D gene. Trimming pared 4 bases from V and 15 bases from J, leaving 16 bases between. Germline V gene sequence: CDR1 SEHNR, CDR2 FQNEAQ (reference sequence). CDR3 length: 12 amino acids.

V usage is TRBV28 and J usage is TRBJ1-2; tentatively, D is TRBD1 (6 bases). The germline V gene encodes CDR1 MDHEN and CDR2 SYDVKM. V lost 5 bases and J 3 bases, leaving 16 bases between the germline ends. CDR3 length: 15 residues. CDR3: CASSGGNREDYGYTF. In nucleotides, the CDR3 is TGTGCCAGCAGTGGAGGTAACAGGGAAGACTATGGCTACACCTTC.

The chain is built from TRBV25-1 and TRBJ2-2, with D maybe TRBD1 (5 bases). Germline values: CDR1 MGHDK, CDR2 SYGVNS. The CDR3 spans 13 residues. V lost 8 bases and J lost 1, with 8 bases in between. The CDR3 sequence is CASQGQNTGELFF. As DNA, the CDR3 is TGTGCCAGCCAGGGCCAGAACACCGGGGAGCTGTTTTTT. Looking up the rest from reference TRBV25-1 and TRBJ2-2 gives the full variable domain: EADIYQTPRYLVIGTGKKITLECSQTMGHDKMYWYQQDPGMELHLIHYSYGVNSTEKGDLSSESTVSRIRTEHFPLTLESARPSHTSQYLCASQGQNTGELFFGEGSRLTVL.

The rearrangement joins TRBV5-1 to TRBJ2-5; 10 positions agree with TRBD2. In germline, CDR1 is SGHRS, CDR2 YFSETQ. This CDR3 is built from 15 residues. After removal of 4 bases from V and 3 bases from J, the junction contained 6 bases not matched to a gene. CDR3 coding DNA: TGCGCCAGCAGCCACCGTCTAGCGGGAGAAGAGACCCAGTACTTC. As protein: CASSHRLAGEETQYF.

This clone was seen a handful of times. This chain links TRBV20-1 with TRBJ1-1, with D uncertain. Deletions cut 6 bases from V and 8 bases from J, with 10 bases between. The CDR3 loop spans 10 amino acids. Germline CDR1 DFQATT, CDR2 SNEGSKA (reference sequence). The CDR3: CSAREREAFF. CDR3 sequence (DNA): TGCAGTGCCCGGGAGAGGGAAGCTTTCTTT.

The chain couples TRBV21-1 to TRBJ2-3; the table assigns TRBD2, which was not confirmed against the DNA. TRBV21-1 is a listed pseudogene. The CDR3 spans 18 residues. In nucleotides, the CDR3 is TGTGCCAGCAGCAAAGCGCCCCCGACGGGAGCGGGTACAGATACGCAGTATTTT. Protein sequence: CASSKAPPTGAGTDTQYF.

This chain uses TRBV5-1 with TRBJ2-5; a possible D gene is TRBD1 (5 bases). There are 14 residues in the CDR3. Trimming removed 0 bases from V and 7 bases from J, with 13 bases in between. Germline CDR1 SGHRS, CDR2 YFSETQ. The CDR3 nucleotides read TGCGCCAGCAGCTTGGAACAGGTCAGAGCGACCCAGTACTTC. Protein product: CASSLEQVRATQYF.

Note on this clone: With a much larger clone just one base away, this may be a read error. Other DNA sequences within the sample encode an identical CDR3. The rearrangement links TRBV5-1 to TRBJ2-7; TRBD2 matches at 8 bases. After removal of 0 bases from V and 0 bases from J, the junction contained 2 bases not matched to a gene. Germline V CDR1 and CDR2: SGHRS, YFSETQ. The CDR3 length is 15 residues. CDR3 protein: CASSLVSGSSYEQYF. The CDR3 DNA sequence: TGCGCCAGCAGCTTGGTGAGCGGGAGCTCCTACGAGCAGTACTTC.

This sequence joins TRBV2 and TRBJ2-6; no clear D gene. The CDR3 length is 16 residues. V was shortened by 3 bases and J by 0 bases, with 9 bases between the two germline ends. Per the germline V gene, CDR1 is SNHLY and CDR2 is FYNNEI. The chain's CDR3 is CASSDSNISGANVLTF. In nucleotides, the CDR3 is TGTGCCAGCAGTGATTCGAATATCTCTGGGGCCAACGTCCTGACTTTC.

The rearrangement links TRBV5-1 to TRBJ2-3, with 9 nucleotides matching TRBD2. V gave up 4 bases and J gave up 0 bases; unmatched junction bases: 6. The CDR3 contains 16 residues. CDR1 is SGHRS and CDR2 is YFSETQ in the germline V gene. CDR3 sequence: CASSTLTSGSTDTQYF. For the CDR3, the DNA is TGCGCCAGCAGCACGTTGACTAGCGGTAGCACAGATACGCAGTATTTT. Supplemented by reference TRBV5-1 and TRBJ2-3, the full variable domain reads KAGVTQTPRYLIKTRGQQVTLSCSPISGHRSVSWYQQTPGQGLQFLFEYFSETQRNKGNFPGRFSGRQFSNSRSEMNVSTLELGDSALYLCASSTLTSGSTDTQYFGPGTRLTVL.

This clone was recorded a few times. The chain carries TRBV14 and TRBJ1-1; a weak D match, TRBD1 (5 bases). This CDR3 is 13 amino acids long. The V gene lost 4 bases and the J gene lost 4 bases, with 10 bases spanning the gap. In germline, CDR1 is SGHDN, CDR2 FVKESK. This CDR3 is CASSLMTATEAFF. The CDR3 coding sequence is TGTGCCAGCAGCCTCATGACAGCCACTGAAGCTTTCTTT.

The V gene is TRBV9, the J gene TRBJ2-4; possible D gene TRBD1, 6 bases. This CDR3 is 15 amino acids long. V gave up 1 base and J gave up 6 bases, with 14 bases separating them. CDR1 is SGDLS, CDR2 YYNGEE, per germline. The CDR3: CASSVMGAQANIQYF. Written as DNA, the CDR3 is TGTGCCAGCAGCGTAATGGGGGCGCAGGCAAACATTCAGTACTTC.